This T cell receptor beta chain was sequenced during a study of shared clonotypes between healthy human individuals. Study background: Each donor contributed plates that comprised three CD4 naive, three CD4 memory, two CD8 naive and one CD8 memory.

Sequenced by immunoSEQ multiplex PCR; TCRdb stores in-frame clones only, minus some. The sample consists of approximately 600,000 clones, about 95% of them appearing once. Naive CD8 cells lacked CD45RO and underwent positive selection for CCR7, leaving out terminally differentiated effector memory CD45RA+ cells. This clone was seen only once. CDR3 length: 12 amino acids. V was shortened by 10 bases and J by 3 bases, with 12 bases between the two germline ends. Germline V gene sequence: CDR1 LNHDA, CDR2 SQIVND (reference sequence). Sequencing input: naive CD8+ T cells sorted from blood. The chain recombines TRBV19 with TRBJ1-1, with D unresolved. This TCR was recovered from a woman aged 25 to 39 in good health. CDR3 in amino acids: CATERAYTEAFF. The CDR3, as DNA: TGTGCCACTGAGCGAGCGTACACTGAAGCTTTCTTT.